This T cell receptor (beta chain) originates from a study of blood T cell repertoires in COVID-19. Study processing details: Amplification of reference gene primers provided the estimated nucleated cell counts. The assay was immunoSEQ multiplex PCR, and TCRdb's table has in-frame clones only and misses some. Clone size and V and J calls were adopted from that table, with D and trimming inferred from the DNA. The sample carries around 70,000 clones, roughly 89% recorded once. The germline V gene encodes CDR1 MNHEY and CDR2 SVGAGI. The ends were cut back, 2 bases at V and 3 bases at J, with 14 bases in the middle. This CDR3 has 15 amino acids.

The origin of this receptor is an elderly man with acute or convalescent COVID-19. Sequenced input: peripheral blood. V and J are TRBV6-5 and TRBJ2-7; tentatively, D is TRBD1 (5 bases). DNA of the CDR3: TGTGCCAGCAGTTACGGACAAGGTGATGTCTACGAGCAGTACTTC. It translates to CASSYGQGDVYEQYF.